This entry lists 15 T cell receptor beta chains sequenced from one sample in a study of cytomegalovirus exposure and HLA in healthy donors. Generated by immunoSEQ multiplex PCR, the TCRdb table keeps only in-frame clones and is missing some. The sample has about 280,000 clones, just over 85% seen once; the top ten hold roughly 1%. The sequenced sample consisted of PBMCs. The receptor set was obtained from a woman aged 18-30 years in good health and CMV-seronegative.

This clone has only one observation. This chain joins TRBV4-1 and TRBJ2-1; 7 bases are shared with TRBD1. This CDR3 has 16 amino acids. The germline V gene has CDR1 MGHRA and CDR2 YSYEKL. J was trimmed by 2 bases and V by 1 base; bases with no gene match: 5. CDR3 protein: CASSQVVTGTYNEQFF. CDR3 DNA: TGCGCCAGCAGCCAAGTAGTGACAGGGACCTACAATGAGCAGTTCTTC.

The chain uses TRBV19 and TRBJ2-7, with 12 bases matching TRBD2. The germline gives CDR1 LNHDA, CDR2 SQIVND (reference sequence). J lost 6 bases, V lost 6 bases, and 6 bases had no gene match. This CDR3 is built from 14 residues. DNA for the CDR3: TGTGCCAGTAGCCTAGCGGGAGGGCCGGGCGAGCAGTACTTC. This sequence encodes CASSLAGGPGEQYF.

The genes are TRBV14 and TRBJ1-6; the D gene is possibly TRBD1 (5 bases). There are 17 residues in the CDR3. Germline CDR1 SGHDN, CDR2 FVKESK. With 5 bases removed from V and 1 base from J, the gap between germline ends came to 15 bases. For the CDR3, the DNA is TGTGCCAGCAGCAAAAGTGCAGGGATTTCCTATAATTCACCCCTCCACTTT. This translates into CASSKSAGISYNSPLHF.

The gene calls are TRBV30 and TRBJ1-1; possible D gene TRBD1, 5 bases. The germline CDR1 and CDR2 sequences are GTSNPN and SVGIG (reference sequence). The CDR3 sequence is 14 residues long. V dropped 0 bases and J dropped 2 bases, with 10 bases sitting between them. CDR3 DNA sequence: TGTGCCTGGAGTGTTTGGGGCAGAAACACTGAAGCTTTCTTT. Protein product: CAWSVWGRNTEAFF.

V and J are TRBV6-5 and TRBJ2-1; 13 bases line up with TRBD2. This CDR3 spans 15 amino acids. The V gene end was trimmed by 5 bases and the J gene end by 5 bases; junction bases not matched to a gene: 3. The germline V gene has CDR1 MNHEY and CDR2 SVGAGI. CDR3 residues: CASSQGTSGNNEQFF. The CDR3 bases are TGTGCCAGCAGTCAGGGGACTAGCGGGAACAATGAGCAGTTCTTC.

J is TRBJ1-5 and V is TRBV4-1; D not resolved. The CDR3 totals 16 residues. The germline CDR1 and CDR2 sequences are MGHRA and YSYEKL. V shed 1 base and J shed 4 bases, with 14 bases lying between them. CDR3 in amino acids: CASSQGEVGRNQPQHF. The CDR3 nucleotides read TGCGCCAGCAGCCAAGGGGAGGTGGGCCGGAATCAGCCCCAGCATTTT.

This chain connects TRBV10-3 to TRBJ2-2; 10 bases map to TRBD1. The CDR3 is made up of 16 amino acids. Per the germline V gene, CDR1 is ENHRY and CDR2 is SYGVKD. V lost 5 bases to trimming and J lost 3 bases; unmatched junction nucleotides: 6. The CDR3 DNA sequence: TGTGCCATCAGTTTCCGGGACAGGGGTTACACCGGGGAGCTGTTTTTT. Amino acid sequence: CAISFRDRGYTGELFF.

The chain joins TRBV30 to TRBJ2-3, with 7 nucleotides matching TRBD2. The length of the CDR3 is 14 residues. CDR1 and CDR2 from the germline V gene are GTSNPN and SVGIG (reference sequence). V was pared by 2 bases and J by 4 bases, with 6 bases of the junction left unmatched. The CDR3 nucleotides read TGTGCCTGGAGTTCTGTGGGAGGGGCAGATACGCAGTATTTT. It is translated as CAWSSVGGADTQYF.

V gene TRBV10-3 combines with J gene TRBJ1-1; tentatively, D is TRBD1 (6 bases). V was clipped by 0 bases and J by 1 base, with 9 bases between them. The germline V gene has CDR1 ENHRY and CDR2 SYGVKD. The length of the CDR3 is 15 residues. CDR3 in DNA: TGTGCCATCAGTGAGTCTGTACAGGGGAACACTGAAGCTTTCTTT. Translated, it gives CAISESVQGNTEAFF.

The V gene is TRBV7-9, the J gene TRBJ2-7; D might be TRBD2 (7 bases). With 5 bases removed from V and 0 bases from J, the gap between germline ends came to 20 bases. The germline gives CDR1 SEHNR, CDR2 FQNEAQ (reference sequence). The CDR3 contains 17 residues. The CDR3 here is CASSPRGGIPSSYEQYF. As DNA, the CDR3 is TGTGCCAGCAGCCCTAGGGGGGGGATCCCGAGCTCCTACGAGCAGTACTTC.

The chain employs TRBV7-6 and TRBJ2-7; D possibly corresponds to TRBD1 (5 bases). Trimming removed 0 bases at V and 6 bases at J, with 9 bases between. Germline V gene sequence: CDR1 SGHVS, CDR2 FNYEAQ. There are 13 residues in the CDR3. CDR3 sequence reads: CASSLAQGGEQYF. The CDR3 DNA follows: TGTGCCAGCAGCTTAGCGCAGGGTGGCGAGCAGTACTTC.

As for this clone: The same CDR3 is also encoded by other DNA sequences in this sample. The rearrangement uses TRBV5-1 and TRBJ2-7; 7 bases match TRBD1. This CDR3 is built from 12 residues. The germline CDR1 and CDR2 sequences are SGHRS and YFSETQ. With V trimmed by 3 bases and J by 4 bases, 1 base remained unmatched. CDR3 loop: CASSSQGYEQYF. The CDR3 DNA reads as TGCGCCAGCAGCTCACAGGGGTACGAGCAGTACTTC.

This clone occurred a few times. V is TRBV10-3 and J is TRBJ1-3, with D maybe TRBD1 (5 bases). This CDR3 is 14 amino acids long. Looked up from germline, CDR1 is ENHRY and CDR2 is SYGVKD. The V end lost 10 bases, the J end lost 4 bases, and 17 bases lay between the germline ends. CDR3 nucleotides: TGTGCCACCGATTCGGGGGGTGGAGGAAACACCATATATTTT. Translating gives CATDSGGGGNTIYF.

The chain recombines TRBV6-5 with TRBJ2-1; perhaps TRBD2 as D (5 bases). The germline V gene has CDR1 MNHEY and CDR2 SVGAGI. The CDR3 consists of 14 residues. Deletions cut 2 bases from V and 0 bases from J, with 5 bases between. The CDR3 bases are TGTGCCAGCAGTTACGGGAGCTCCTACAATGAGCAGTTCTTC. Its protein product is CASSYGSSYNEQFF.

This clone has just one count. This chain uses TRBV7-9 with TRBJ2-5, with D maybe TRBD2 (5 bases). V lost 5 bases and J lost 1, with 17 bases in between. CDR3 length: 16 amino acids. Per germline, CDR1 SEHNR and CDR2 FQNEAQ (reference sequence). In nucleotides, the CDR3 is TGTGCCAGCAGCAATGACCCGGGATGGAGCCAAGAGACCCAGTACTTC. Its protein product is CASSNDPGWSQETQYF.